This T cell receptor beta chain was sequenced during a study of neurological immune-mediated disorders (dated by TCRdb to between 2018 and 2021). Context from the whole study: Among the roughly 34 multiple sclerosis patients, relapsing-remitting MS was present in 31 and secondary progressive MS was present in 3. Using UMI-based sequencing, the study compared peripheral blood TCR-beta repertoires from patients with HTLV-I-associated myelopathy (HAM/TSP), patients with multiple sclerosis, and healthy controls. Longitudinal samples, technical triplicates and paired sorted CD4+ and CD8+ T-cell subsets, alongside PBMC samples, were included among the approximately 99 TCR-beta libraries. Of the 65 to 70 subjects in the cohort, about 14 were HAM/TSP patients, some 35 were multiple sclerosis patients, and some 20 were healthy controls. The paper's findings and limits, for the study overall: Across subjects, expanded clones never shared an identical CDR3 amino acid sequence, which suggests that the TCR-beta repertoires in every group were private. TCR clonal expansion was highest in HAM/TSP patients and lowest in MS patients, with MS patients falling below even healthy controls. In a phylogenetic analysis, the repertoires of 18 out of 34 MS patients fell into a single cluster of related CDR3 sequences, pointing to a possible signature at the repertoire level. The MS cluster was not associated with any clinical or MRI features, and the authors stated that larger cohorts are needed.

This clonotype was seen repeatedly, ten times or more. Its specific antigen is unknown. No much larger clone exists at a distance of one base, and base qualities are not known. For unsorted PBMC libraries, 2 million PBMCs were used after storage in RNAlater at -80 degrees C until RNA extraction. The multiple sclerosis patients were enrolled in a US clinical protocol that evaluated disease progression with magnetic resonance imaging. Peripheral blood was subjected to Ficoll-Hypaque density gradient centrifugation to isolate PBMCs, which were then cryopreserved in liquid nitrogen. cDNA was synthesized by template-switch 5'RACE using a primer with a 10-nucleotide random unique molecular identifier that tagged each TCR transcript. Over 170 million TCR-beta sequences, covering 15-18 subjects, were produced in each sequencing run. The RNeasy kit was used for extraction of total RNA. The KAPA Real-time Library Amplification kit was used to amplify TCR-beta VDJ regions with primers for the TCR constant region and the 5'RACE anchor. A first PCR added sample indexes and Illumina adaptors, after which a second PCR increased the library yield. The roughly 650 bp TCR product was size-selected on a 2% E-gel SizeSelection system after Ampure bead purification. Library quality was checked on a Bioanalyzer, concentration was measured with Qubit, and libraries were quantified with the Kapa Library Quantification kit before pooling. An Illumina HiSeq 2500 sequenced the libraries paired-end 2 x 150 bp. To increase sequence diversity, about 23-32% phiX was spiked into each library pool. Per the authors' processing: Quality-filtered reads were processed with the UMI-based MiGEC pipeline, which removed over 80% of raw TCR sequences during error correction. IMGT germline references were used for aligning VDJ genes, and each clonotype was defined as a unique CDR3 amino acid sequence together with its V-J genes. Clonal expansion, Shannon diversity and CDR3 relatedness were evaluated with VDJtools (CalcPairwiseDistances, ClusterSamples), while phylogenetic trees were built in CLCbio workbench. Clones with at least 8 unique UMIs were defined as expanded, with this threshold being based on coefficient-of-variation modelling across technical triplicates. TCRdb reworked the public reads: Q25 trimming with fastp, MiXCR clone assembly, productive beta chains retained. Merged by CDR3 protein, the rows form single entries marked with the most common genes and DNA. The V and J calls and clone size come from TCRdb's table, not from the authors' own analysis. The sample table contains about 19,000 distinct CDR3 sequences; only one count was recorded for 2.6% of them. The top ten constitute approximately 5% of the sample.

V is cut back by 4 bases and J by 5 bases, with 6 bases in the junction unmatched. Per the germline V gene, SGHTA is the CDR1 and FQGNSA is the CDR2. The CDR3 contains 14 residues, cysteine and phenylalanine counted. The read is trimmed to its CDR3 DNA, 42 bases read in frame from base 1. This receptor chain uses TRBV7-2 and TRBJ1-2; the junction holds 8 bases that match TRBD1. The source of this sequence is a woman aged 18-35 years with multiple sclerosis. Specimen: PBMCs. The nucleotide sequence reads TGTGCCAGCAGCTCTCCCGGGACAGGTTATGGCTACACCTTC. Its product reads: CASSSPGTGYGYTF. The variable domain in full, with residues beyond the CDR3 obtained from the reference TRBV7-2 and TRBJ1-2 genes, is GAGVSQSPSNKVTEKGKDVELRCDPISGHTALYWYRQSLGQGLEFLIYFQGNSAPDKSGLPSDRFSAERTGGSVSTLTIQRTQQEDSAVYLCASSSPGTGYGYTFGSGTRLTVV.